The 19 T cell receptor beta chains given below trace back to one sample, sequenced in a study of cytomegalovirus exposure and HLA in healthy donors. The PCR was carried out with 60 Vbeta primers and 13 Jbeta primers. Sequenced by immunoSEQ multiplex PCR; TCRdb stores in-frame clones only, minus some. The table has approximately 210,000 clones, about 90% seen once. Sequenced material: PBMCs. The receptors originated from a man aged 25 to 40 in good health and CMV-seronegative.

V and J are TRBV5-6 and TRBJ2-1; D gene ambiguous. CDR1 SGHDT and CDR2 YYEEEE come from the germline V gene. V was clipped by 1 base and J by 5 bases, with 7 bases between them. This CDR3 has 13 amino acids. For the CDR3, the DNA is TGTGCCAGCAGCTTGATTATCCACAATGAGCAGTTCTTC. Residues: CASSLIIHNEQFF.

In regard to this clone: Mismatch with germline at one junction end may stem from a read error. The genes are TRBV7-9 and TRBJ1-1, with a possible D match to TRBD1 (5 bases). The CDR3 runs to 16 residues. Per the germline V gene, CDR1 is SEHNR and CDR2 is FQNEAQ (reference sequence). The CDR3 DNA follows: TGTTCCAGCAGCATCCCGTTGGGAGGGGAGGACACTGAAGCTTTCTTT. This sequence encodes CSSSIPLGGEDTEAFF.

This clone appeared a few times. The rearrangement uses TRBV7-9 and TRBJ2-1, with 9 bases matching TRBD1. CDR1 and CDR2 from the germline V gene are SEHNR and FQNEAQ (reference sequence). The CDR3 is made up of 13 amino acids. The V gene end was trimmed by 5 bases and the J gene end by 7 bases; junction bases not matched to a gene: 3. CDR3 sequence (DNA): TGTGCCAGCAGCCCCGGACAGGGGAATGAGCAGTTCTTC. Translating it yields CASSPGQGNEQFF. Using reference TRBV7-9 and TRBJ2-1 for the parts outside the CDR3, the full variable domain is DTGVSQNPRHKITKRGQNVTFRCDPISEHNRLYWYRQTLGQGPEFLTYFQNEAQLEKSRLLSDRFSAERPKGSFSTLEIQRTEQGDSAMYLCASSPGQGNEQFFGPGTRLTVL.

The chain has TRBV4-1 and TRBJ2-1; tentative D call: TRBD2 (6 bases). This CDR3 is built from 13 residues. V was cut by 0 bases and J by 15 bases, with 15 bases left in between. Germline values: CDR1 MGHRA, CDR2 YSYEKL. CDR3 protein: CASSQDSLTSSFF. DNA for the CDR3: TGCGCCAGCAGCCAAGATTCCCTGACTAGTTCGTTCTTC.

J is TRBJ1-1 and V is TRBV6-6; 7 bases match TRBD1. This CDR3 region has 13 residues. The ends lost 8 bases at V and 5 bases at J; junction bases unmatched: 8. CDR1 is MNHNY, CDR2 SVGAGI, per germline (reference sequence). In nucleotides, the CDR3 is TGTGCCAGCGGGCAGACAGGGCTGACTGAAGCTTTCTTT. Its translation: CASGQTGLTEAFF.

The V gene is TRBV4-3, the J gene TRBJ2-7; possibly TRBD1 for D (6 bases). From germline, CDR1 is LGHNA and CDR2 YSLEER. The CDR3 runs to 16 residues. V lost 2 bases and J 0 bases, leaving 14 bases between the germline ends. The CDR3 nucleotides read TGCGCCAGCAGCCAAAAAAAGGGGGACACCTCCTACGAGCAGTACTTC. It encodes CASSQKKGDTSYEQYF.

The chain joins TRBV7-2 to TRBJ1-2, with TRBD1 matching over 7 bases. Germline loops: CDR1 SGHTA, CDR2 FQGNSA. The J segment lost 10 bases and the V segment lost 5 bases, leaving 13 bases of the junction unmatched. The CDR3 length is 14 residues. The CDR3 sequence is CASSPRQGVIAYTF. CDR3 DNA: TGTGCCAGCAGCCCTAGACAGGGCGTGATTGCCTACACCTTC.

This clone has a handful of counts. CDR3 coding DNA: TGTGCCAGCAGTTCCCGGGACAGGGTACACATTCAGTACTTC. Its translation is CASSSRDRVHIQYF. The chain employs TRBV6-5 and TRBJ2-4, with TRBD1 identical over 9 bases. This CDR3 is 14 amino acids long. V dropped 4 bases and J dropped 8; count of bases not matched to a gene: 6. From germline, CDR1 is MNHEY and CDR2 SVGAGI.

CDR3 in amino acids: CASSLGGRPTGELFF. In DNA form, the CDR3 reads TGTGCCAGCAGCTTAGGGGGGCGGCCCACCGGGGAGCTGTTTTTT. The rearrangement joins TRBV11-2 to TRBJ2-2; D may be TRBD1 (6 bases). The CDR3 totals 15 residues. Germline assignment: CDR1 SGHAT and CDR2 FQNNGV. V lost 1 base, J lost 4 bases, and 10 bases lay in between.

CDR3 sequence reads: CASSLRGYREAFF. The CDR3 region has the DNA TGTGCCAGCAGCTTAAGGGGGTATAGGGAAGCTTTCTTT. This sequence joins TRBV7-9 and TRBJ1-1; a possible D gene is TRBD1 (6 bases). The CDR3 sequence is 13 residues long. V was shortened by 2 bases and J by 8 bases, with 12 bases between the two germline ends. Germline assignment: CDR1 SEHNR and CDR2 FQNEAQ (reference sequence).

The gene calls are TRBV18 and TRBJ1-1; tentative D call: TRBD1 (6 bases). The germline gives CDR1 KGHSH, CDR2 LQKENI. The germline V and J ends were trimmed by 9 bases and 2 bases, with 19 bases remaining between them. This CDR3 spans 15 amino acids. The CDR3 protein is CASRITAGDNTEAFF. CDR3 nucleotides: TGTGCCAGTCGCATAACGGCAGGGGATAACACTGAAGCTTTCTTT.

The gene calls are TRBV29-1 and TRBJ2-7; 9 bases are a match to TRBD1. Trimming cost V 7 bases and J 2 bases; bases outside gene matches: 6. There are 13 residues in the CDR3. The germline CDR1 and CDR2 sequences are SQVTM and ANQGSEA. CDR3 residues: CSAVTGGPYEQYF. CDR3 nucleotides: TGCAGCGCCGTGACAGGGGGACCCTACGAGCAGTACTTC.

The chain employs TRBV18 and TRBJ1-1; TRBD1 matches 8 bases. CDR3 size: 16 residues. After removal of 3 bases from V and 0 bases from J, the junction contained 6 bases not matched to a gene. The germline CDR1 and CDR2 sequences are KGHSH and LQKENI. The CDR3 region is CASSPRGQAMNTEAFF. For the CDR3, the DNA is TGTGCCAGCTCACCGAGGGGACAGGCGATGAACACTGAAGCTTTCTTT.

The chain is built from TRBV6-5 and TRBJ2-5, with 7 nucleotides matching TRBD2. The DNA end is a closer match to TRBJ2-7, so the J assignment may be wrong. The CDR3 sequence is 13 residues long. Germline lookup yields CDR1 MNHEY and CDR2 SVGAGI. The CDR3 sequence is CASSYGGGPEQYF. CDR3 coding DNA: TGTGCCAGCAGTTACGGGGGGGGTCCCGAGCAGTACTTC.

This sequence joins TRBV6-6 and TRBJ1-5, with D maybe TRBD1 (6 bases). CDR3 length: 14 amino acids. Germline V gene data show CDR1 as MNHNY and CDR2 as SVGAGI (reference sequence). V lost 7 bases to trimming and J lost 4 bases, with 14 bases between them. The CDR3, as DNA: TGTGCCAGCAACTTCCAGGGGACAAATCAGCCCCAGCATTTT. Protein product: CASNFQGTNQPQHF.

This chain uses TRBV7-2 with TRBJ2-7; 7 nucleotides match TRBD1. The J segment lost 3 bases and the V segment lost 3 bases, leaving 8 bases of the junction unmatched. This CDR3 has 15 amino acids. Germline CDR1 is SGHTA and CDR2 is FQGNSA. As DNA, the CDR3 is TGTGCCAGCAGCTTGCAGACAGGGAACTTCTACGAGCAGTACTTC. Encoded protein: CASSLQTGNFYEQYF.

The chain carries TRBV6-6 and TRBJ1-6; D is undetermined. The CDR3 is 15 amino acids. From germline, CDR1 is MNHNY and CDR2 SVGAGI (reference sequence). Trimming left V 7 bases short and J 10 bases short, with 20 bases between. The CDR3, as DNA: TGTGCCAGCACCCCCAATCGGGCGGGTTGGTCACCCCTCCACTTT. It translates to CASTPNRAGWSPLHF.

The J gene is TRBJ1-4, the V gene TRBV7-9, with TRBD1 as a possible D gene (5 bases). In germline, CDR1 is SEHNR, CDR2 FQNEAQ (reference sequence). CDR3 length: 14 residues. With 6 bases removed from V and 9 bases from J, the gap between germline ends came to 17 bases. The CDR3 DNA reads as TGTGCCAGCAGATCAGACAGAGCAGAGCAAAAACTGTTTTTT. This gives the protein CASRSDRAEQKLFF.

The rearrangement uses TRBV4-1 and TRBJ1-5; the D is unclear. The CDR3 covers 15 residues. Trimming pared 1 base from V and 1 base from J, leaving 8 bases between. Germline loops: CDR1 MGHRA, CDR2 YSYEKL. CDR3 protein: CASSQGSRSNQPQHF. CDR3 in DNA: TGCGCCAGCAGCCAAGGTTCTAGGAGCAATCAGCCCCAGCATTTT.